A single sample gave rise to the 23 T cell receptor beta chains below, sequenced in a study of spatial heterogeneity in lung cancer. Whole-study findings and limits: Expanded alpha and beta TCR counts within tumors tracked tumor mutation counts.

Their recognized antigens are unknown. Via MiXCR, TCRdb re-called the 5' RACE reads, giving one row per CDR3 protein. The table has roughly 5,800 distinct CDR3 sequences, roughly 15% seen once. Noted time point: sample taken at primary tumor resection. Source: lung tumor tissue, taken at surgery. The receptors here all came from a male donor with early-stage non-small cell lung cancer.

This clonotype is classed as medium-sized (0.01 to 0.1%). Because this beta chain is a stray read in a library intended to capture alpha chains, its abundance should not be given much weight. CDR3 bases: TGTGCCAGCAGCCAAGAAATGGCAGGGCTGTCTGAAGCTTTCTTT. Translated: CASSQEMAGLSEAFF. The V gene is TRBV4-2, the J gene TRBJ1-1, with D maybe TRBD1 (5 bases). V was trimmed by 0 bases and J by 6 bases, leaving 14 bases between them. The V gene's germline CDR1 is LGHNA and CDR2 YNFKEQ. CDR3 length equals 15 residues.

This clonotype ranks as medium-sized. In a library made to pick up alpha chains, this beta chain is a stray read with a size that means little. V is TRBV7-2 and J is TRBJ1-5, with 7 bases identical to TRBD1. The germline V gene has CDR1 SGHTA and CDR2 FQGNSA. J was trimmed by 0 bases and V by 7 bases; bases with no gene match: 6. This CDR3 is 15 amino acids long. CDR3 in amino acids: CASTRQGYSNQPQHF. Here the CDR3 DNA reads TGTGCCAGCACCAGACAGGGTTATAGCAATCAGCCCCAGCATTTT.

This clonotype is medium-sized. Because this beta chain is a stray read in a library intended to capture alpha chains, its abundance should not be given much weight. This sequence joins TRBV6-5 and TRBJ2-2; the match to TRBD2 covers 11 bases. Losses at the gene ends were 4 bases for V and 0 bases for J; bases not matched to a gene: 7. Germline CDR1 reads MNHEY; CDR2 reads SVGAGI. The CDR3 is made up of 18 amino acids. The chain's CDR3 is CASSSVRLAGTNTGELFF. The CDR3 nucleotides are TGTGCCAGCAGTTCGGTGCGACTAGCGGGGACGAACACCGGGGAGCTGTTTTTT.

This clonotype is a singleton in its sample. This beta chain is a stray sequence in a library constructed for alpha chains; its clone size is not meaningful. This chain links TRBV2 with TRBJ2-2, with D possibly being TRBD1 or TRBD2 (5 bases each). Trimming cost V 5 bases and J 4 bases, with 14 bases left between them. CDR1 and CDR2 (germline): SNHLY, FYNNEI. This CDR3 region has 15 residues. CDR3 residues: CASSSLGVSTGELFF. DNA for the CDR3: TGTGCCAGCAGTTCCCTGGGGGTATCCACCGGGGAGCTGTTTTTT.

Sample share makes this clonotype medium-sized (0.01 to 0.1%). This beta chain turned up in a library designed for alpha chains; as an off-target read, its abundance says little. This chain uses TRBV3-1 with TRBJ2-1, with unresolved D. Germline V gene lookup returns CDR1 LGHDT and CDR2 YNNKEL (reference sequence). The CDR3 loop spans 17 amino acids. Between the trimmed V and J ends, which lost 0 bases and 7 bases, there was a span of 19 bases. The CDR3 bases are TGTGCCAGCAGCCAAGATAGGGCGGAAGTTAGGAGAAATGAGCAGTTCTTC. This codes for CASSQDRAEVRRNEQFF.

As to this clonotype: This beta chain is an unintended read in a library built for alpha chains; its size means little. The gene calls are TRBV10-3 and TRBJ1-2; TRBD1 matches 8 bases. Per germline, CDR1 ENHRY and CDR2 SYGVKD. With 5 bases clipped from V and 5 bases from J, the junction kept 4 bases outside the gene matches. The CDR3 has 13 residues. The CDR3 DNA reads as TGTGCCATCAGTTCAGACAGGGGTTATGGCTACACCTTC. This translates into CAISSDRGYGYTF.

By frequency in the sample, this clonotype is medium-sized. As an off-target read in a library built for alpha chains, this beta chain has a frequency of little significance. CDR3: CASSESLAGVDEQFF. The CDR3 region has the DNA TGTGCCAGCAGTGAGTCTCTGGCGGGAGTTGATGAGCAGTTCTTC. The chain carries TRBV6-4 and TRBJ2-1; 7 positions match TRBD2. The CDR3 sequence is 15 residues long. Germline loops: CDR1 MRHNA, CDR2 SNTAGT. Trimming at V came to 3 bases and at J to 8 bases, leaving 10 bases not matched to a gene.

This clonotype was counted many times. Because the library targeted alpha chains, this beta chain is an off-target read whose size means little. The chain is built from TRBV14 and TRBJ2-3; D unresolved. CDR3 size: 13 residues. Trimming stripped 0 bases from V and 2 bases from J, with 3 bases between. Germline-derived CDR1 and CDR2 are SGHDN and FVKESK. CDR3 in amino acids: CASSQDYTDTQYF. CDR3 DNA sequence: TGTGCCAGCAGCCAAGATTACACAGATACGCAGTATTTT.

By share, this clonotype ranks as medium-sized (0.01 to 0.1%). The size of this beta chain means little, since it is a stray read in a library made for alpha chains. The chain links TRBV5-1 to TRBJ2-5; D not resolved. V was trimmed by 1 base and J by 2 bases, leaving 12 bases between them. From germline, CDR1 is SGHRS and CDR2 YFSETQ. CDR3 length equals 15 residues. The CDR3 nucleotides read TGCGCCAGCAGCTTGCTGGGTGAGATTCAAGAGACCCAGTACTTC. Its translation: CASSLLGEIQETQYF.

This clonotype qualifies as medium-sized. Within a library made for alpha chains, this beta chain is off target, and its count is uninformative. The chain carries TRBV20-1 and TRBJ1-4; 12 bases map to TRBD1. The CDR3 spans 14 residues. The germline V gene encodes CDR1 DFQATT and CDR2 SNEGSKA (reference sequence). V gave up 7 bases and J gave up 7 bases; unmatched junction bases: 7. The CDR3 region has the DNA TGCAGTGTCCGGGACAGGGGGCTCGGTGAAAAACTGTTTTTT. It translates to CSVRDRGLGEKLFF.

This clonotype has at least ten counts. Being off target in a library aimed at alpha chains, this beta chain has a size of little meaning. This chain links TRBV5-6 with TRBJ2-7; a weak D match, TRBD2 (5 bases). This CDR3 has 14 residues. Germline V CDR1 and CDR2: SGHDT, YYEEEE. V shed 0 bases and J shed 3 bases, with 10 bases lying between them. The CDR3 loop is CASSLEGGHYEQYF. The CDR3 DNA is TGTGCCAGCAGCTTGGAAGGAGGCCACTACGAGCAGTACTTC.

In its sample, this clonotype ranks as medium-sized (0.01 to 0.1%). This beta chain turned up in a library designed for alpha chains; as an off-target read, its abundance says little. V and J are TRBV20-1 and TRBJ1-1; no clear D. Per germline, CDR1 DFQATT and CDR2 SNEGSKA (reference sequence). Trimming stripped 3 bases from V and 7 bases from J, with 9 bases between. The CDR3 totals 11 residues. CDR3 DNA: TGCAGTGCTAGTAAACAGCATGAAGCTTTCTTT. This gives the protein CSASKQHEAFF.

Within the sample, this clonotype is medium-sized. Because this beta chain is a stray read in a library intended to capture alpha chains, its abundance should not be given much weight. The chain employs TRBV6-1 and TRBJ2-7; the D call may be TRBD1 or TRBD2 (5 bases each). V lost 5 bases, J lost 3 bases, and 17 bases lay in between. CDR1 is MNHNS and CDR2 is SASEGT in the germline V gene. The CDR3 contains 15 residues. CDR3 residues: CASSPDGTGIYEQYF. The CDR3 DNA sequence: TGTGCCAGCAGTCCAGACGGGACGGGAATCTACGAGCAGTACTTC.

At least ten counts were recorded for this clonotype. This beta chain was picked up by a library intended for alpha chains and is off target, so its count carries little meaning. The V gene is TRBV28, the J gene TRBJ1-5; D is possibly TRBD1 (6 bases). Germline V CDR1 and CDR2: MDHEN, SYDVKM. V lost 7 bases and J 0 bases, leaving 22 bases between the germline ends. This CDR3 contains 18 residues. The CDR3, as DNA: TGTGCCAGCAACAACCCCCTCCACGGACAGACTAGCAATCAGCCCCAGCATTTT. Translating it yields CASNNPLHGQTSNQPQHF.

Of note for this clonotype: This beta chain was picked up by a library intended for alpha chains and is off target, so its count carries little meaning. The V and J genes are TRBV5-1 and TRBJ2-7; D is possibly TRBD1 or TRBD2 (6 bases each). CDR3 length: 14 residues. CDR1 and CDR2 from the germline V gene are SGHRS and YFSETQ. Trimming cost V 0 bases and J 3 bases, with 10 bases left between them. CDR3 region: CASSLVGGLYEQYV. The CDR3 bases are TGCGCCAGCAGCTTGGTAGGGGGGCTCTACGAGCAGTACGTC.

Judged by abundance, this clonotype is medium-sized. This beta chain is a stray sequence in a library constructed for alpha chains; its clone size is not meaningful. This rearrangement joins TRBV28 to TRBJ2-3, with D tentatively TRBD2 (6 bases). V gave up 5 bases and J gave up 0 bases, with 9 bases separating them. The CDR3 is 14 residues long. In germline, CDR1 is MDHEN, CDR2 SYDVKM. DNA of the CDR3: TGTGCCAGCAGTCGCGGAGGGAGCACAGATACGCAGTATTTT. This codes for CASSRGGSTDTQYF.

Sample share makes this clonotype medium-sized. Since the library was made to target alpha chains, this beta chain is a stray read and its abundance is not meaningful. The chain joins TRBV9 to TRBJ2-7, with D uncertain. The length of the CDR3 is 14 residues. Trimming removed 0 bases from V and 2 bases from J, with 9 bases in between. CDR1 and CDR2 (germline): SGDLS, YYNGEE. The CDR3 bases are TGTGCCAGCAGCGTAGAGCCCGACACCTACGAGCAGTACTTC. Its protein is CASSVEPDTYEQYF. Full variable domain (outside the CDR3, taken from reference TRBV9 and TRBJ2-7): DSGVTQTPKHLITATGQRVTLRCSPRSGDLSVYWYQQSLDQGLQFLIQYYNGEERAKGNILERFSAQQFPDLHSELNLSSLELGDSALYFCASSVEPDTYEQYFGPGTRLTVT.

This clonotype showed up many times. The library was designed around alpha chains, so this beta chain is a stray read whose abundance carries little weight. This chain links TRBV12-3 or TRBV12-4 with TRBJ2-3; D remains unclear. The CDR3 is made up of 12 amino acids. V was clipped by 5 bases and J by 0 bases, with 3 bases between them. The CDR3: CASSPSTDTQYF. The CDR3 nucleotides read TGTGCCAGCAGTCCTAGCACAGATACGCAGTATTTT.

In this sample, this clonotype is large. The library was built for alpha chains, so this beta chain is an off-target read and its size means little. The chain has TRBV3-1 and TRBJ2-3, with D hard to call. CDR1 is LGHDT, CDR2 YNNKEL, per germline (reference sequence). The ends were cut back, 4 bases at V and 6 bases at J, with 14 bases in the middle. The CDR3 totals 14 residues. CDR3 nucleotide sequence: TGTGCCAGCAGCCCACCTTCCCGGCTGGATACGCAGTATTTT. It yields the protein CASSPPSRLDTQYF.

In regard to this clonotype: This beta chain lies outside the target of a library built for alpha chains; its clone size means little. The chain carries TRBV5-1 and TRBJ2-1, with D uncertain. V was shortened by 1 base and J by 0 bases, with 11 bases between the two germline ends. Germline lookup yields CDR1 SGHRS and CDR2 YFSETQ. This CDR3 is built from 16 residues. Here the CDR3 reads CASSLTAVSSYNEQFF. CDR3 nucleotides: TGCGCCAGCAGCTTGACTGCGGTTAGCTCCTACAATGAGCAGTTCTTC.

Points on this clonotype: The library was designed around alpha chains, so this beta chain is a stray read whose abundance carries little weight. This chain connects TRBV2 to TRBJ2-3; no definite D call. The V and J ends lost 4 bases and 7 bases respectively, with 9 bases between them. The CDR3 totals 12 residues. Germline loops: CDR1 SNHLY, CDR2 FYNNEI. The CDR3 coding sequence is TGTGCCAGCAGTGCCACGAGGCATACGCAGTATTTT. It yields the protein CASSATRHTQYF.

This clonotype showed up many times. This beta chain is off target for a library built for alpha chains, so its abundance means little. The chain is built from TRBV4-2 and TRBJ1-5, with D perhaps matching TRBD1 (5 bases). Trimming pared 0 bases from V and 4 bases from J, leaving 16 bases between. The CDR3 contains 17 residues. Germline lookup yields CDR1 LGHNA and CDR2 YNFKEQ. For the CDR3, the DNA is TGTGCCAGCAGCCAAGATACATTTCAGGGTTCGAATCAGCCCCAGCATTTT. Translating gives CASSQDTFQGSNQPQHF.

This clonotype was observed many times. Since it is a stray read in a library aimed at alpha chains, this beta chain has a size that is not meaningful. The rearrangement joins TRBV12-3 or TRBV12-4 to TRBJ2-6, with D possibly TRBD2 on 7 matching bases. Trimming left V 6 bases short and J 4 bases short, with 19 bases between. The CDR3 is 17 amino acids. The CDR3 region has the DNA TGTGCCAGCAGGGGCGGGGGCCTTTGGGCCGGGGCCAACGTCCTGACTTTC. It specifies CASRGGGLWAGANVLTF.